The 26 T cell receptor beta chains listed next were all sequenced from one sample in a study of blood T cell repertoires in COVID-19. Generated by immunoSEQ multiplex PCR, the TCRdb table keeps only in-frame clones and is missing some. Of around 150,000 clones listed, roughly 84% were seen once; the top ten hold 8.3%. The sequencing input was peripheral blood. These receptors were taken from a woman aged 55-69 years with COVID-19, enrolled during active disease.

The CDR3 DNA reads TGTGCCAGCAGTCGGGACAACAATCAGCCCCAGCATTTT. This encodes CASSRDNNQPQHF. The rearrangement joins TRBV7-9 to TRBJ1-5, with a possible D match to TRBD1 (6 bases). Germline loops: CDR1 SEHNR, CDR2 FQNEAQ (reference sequence). There are 13 residues in the CDR3. V gave up 6 bases and J gave up 3 bases, with 9 bases separating them.

The chain couples TRBV6-1 to TRBJ1-6; D is unclear. CDR3 length: 15 amino acids. The V end lost 1 base, the J end lost 1 base, and 5 bases lay between the germline ends. CDR1 is MNHNS, CDR2 SASEGT, per germline. In DNA, the CDR3 is TGTGCCAGCAGTGAAGGGACTTCCTATAATTCACCCCTCCACTTT. The encoded protein is CASSEGTSYNSPLHF.

The V gene is TRBV6-5, the J gene TRBJ2-5; D is uncertain. V lost 7 bases to trimming and J lost 0 bases, with 12 bases between them. Germline CDR1 reads MNHEY; CDR2 reads SVGAGI. This CDR3 is 14 amino acids long. The CDR3 coding sequence is TGTGCCAGCATTTCCCGAGTAAACCAAGAGACCCAGTACTTC. It is translated as CASISRVNQETQYF.

The rearrangement uses TRBV18 and TRBJ1-1; D not resolved. The germline V gene encodes CDR1 KGHSH and CDR2 LQKENI. The CDR3 consists of 11 residues. V was shortened by 9 bases and J by 4 bases, with 9 bases between the two germline ends. This CDR3 reads CASETGTEAFF. The CDR3 DNA is TGTGCCAGTGAGACGGGCACTGAAGCTTTCTTT.

Only a few counts were recorded for this clone. The chain recombines TRBV6-5 with TRBJ1-2, with a tentative D call TRBD1 (6 bases). The CDR3 is 15 residues long. CDR1 is MNHEY, CDR2 SVGAGI, per germline. V was clipped by 4 bases and J by 2 bases, with 14 bases between them. The CDR3 spells CASSSPGVANYGYTF. The CDR3 nucleotides read TGTGCCAGCAGTTCTCCAGGGGTAGCGAACTATGGCTACACCTTC.

The V and J genes are TRBV25-1 and TRBJ2-3; TRBD2 matches 10 bases. CDR3 length: 15 residues. The junction had 2 bases not matched to a gene; V was cut back by 2 bases and J by 3 bases. CDR1 MGHDK and CDR2 SYGVNS come from the germline V gene. The CDR3 reads CASSESGRATDTQYF. CDR3 in DNA: TGTGCCAGCAGTGAAAGCGGGAGGGCAACAGATACGCAGTATTTT.

The chain couples TRBV11-2 to TRBJ2-7; a possible D gene is TRBD1 (5 bases). CDR3 length equals 14 residues. Germline V gives CDR1 SGHAT, CDR2 FQNNGV. Trimming removed 1 base at V and 4 bases at J, with 11 bases between. The CDR3 region has the DNA TGTGCCAGCAGCTTAGGGGCAGGGATTTACGAGCAGTACGTC. It codes for CASSLGAGIYEQYV.

The J gene is TRBJ2-2, the V gene TRBV9; 10 nucleotides agree with TRBD1. This CDR3 contains 16 residues. With V trimmed by 4 bases and J by 6 bases, 9 bases remained unmatched. Germline V gene data show CDR1 as SGDLS and CDR2 as YYNGEE. CDR3 nucleotide sequence: TGTGCCAGCAGCTCCCAGACAGGGGGCCCCGCCGGGGAGCTGTTTTTT. This translates into CASSSQTGGPAGELFF.

The rearrangement uses TRBV29-1 and TRBJ2-1; perhaps TRBD2 as D (6 bases). The CDR3 covers 10 residues. Germline V gene lookup returns CDR1 SQVTM and CDR2 ANQGSEA. Deletions cut 8 bases from V and 11 bases from J, with 13 bases between. The CDR3, as DNA: TGCAGCCTGCGGGACGGAAAGCAGTTCTTC. Translating it yields CSLRDGKQFF.

The chain has TRBV12-3 or TRBV12-4 and TRBJ1-3, with TRBD1 identical over 7 bases. CDR3 length equals 13 residues. Losses at the gene ends were 4 bases for V and 4 bases for J; bases not matched to a gene: 1. The CDR3 loop reads CASSSGQGNTIYF. The CDR3 DNA sequence: TGTGCCAGCAGTTCGGGACAGGGAAACACCATATATTTT.

The chain employs TRBV6-5 and TRBJ2-7; perhaps TRBD2 as D (6 bases). The germline V and J ends were trimmed by 5 bases and 6 bases, with 14 bases remaining between them. Germline lookup yields CDR1 MNHEY and CDR2 SVGAGI. The CDR3 is 13 amino acids. The CDR3: CASSRGRDSEQYF. For the CDR3, the DNA is TGTGCCAGCAGTCGTGGCAGGGACTCCGAGCAGTACTTC.

V is TRBV9 and J is TRBJ2-1, with a possible D match to TRBD1 (6 bases). Germline loops: CDR1 SGDLS, CDR2 YYNGEE. The CDR3 covers 15 residues. V lost 2 bases to trimming and J lost 4 bases, with 13 bases between them. The CDR3 reads CASSVGGPTYNEQFF. The CDR3 coding sequence is TGTGCCAGCAGCGTTGGGGGCCCCACATACAATGAGCAGTTCTTC.

V and J are TRBV7-2 and TRBJ1-2; D is unclear. There are 17 residues in the CDR3. Germline values: CDR1 SGHTA, CDR2 FQGNSA. Trimming took 1 base from V and 1 from J, leaving 16 bases between them. CDR3 protein: CASSLGFSLLFNYGYTF. DNA of the CDR3: TGTGCCAGCAGCTTAGGTTTTAGTCTCCTTTTTAACTATGGCTACACCTTC.

The J gene is TRBJ1-1, the V gene TRBV10-2, with 9 bases aligning to TRBD1. This CDR3 comprises 13 residues. Germline assignment: CDR1 WSHSY and CDR2 SAAADI. Trimming at V came to 7 bases and at J to 5 bases, leaving 5 bases not matched to a gene. In nucleotides, the CDR3 is TGCGCCAGCATTATGACAGGGGGAACTGAAGCTTTCTTT. Amino acids: CASIMTGGTEAFF.

The rearrangement joins TRBV29-1 to TRBJ2-7; TRBD2 is a possible D gene (5 bases). The CDR3 extends over 13 amino acids. Germline V gene sequence: CDR1 SQVTM, CDR2 ANQGSEA. The V and J ends lost 6 bases and 2 bases respectively, with 14 bases between them. This chain's CDR3 is CSVVLGRAYEQYF. The CDR3 bases are TGCAGCGTAGTACTAGGAAGGGCCTACGAGCAGTACTTC.

The rearrangement uses TRBV4-2 and TRBJ1-3, with D possibly TRBD1 on 6 matching bases. There are 18 residues in the CDR3. The V gene lost 4 bases and the J gene lost 4 bases, with 23 bases spanning the gap. The germline V gene encodes CDR1 LGHNA and CDR2 YNFKEQ. The DNA for the CDR3 is TGTGCCAGCAGCCTGTCCGCAGGGGAAAATGCTGGAGGAAACACCATATATTTT. Translation: CASSLSAGENAGGNTIYF.

The chain links TRBV7-9 to TRBJ1-4, with 9 bases fitting TRBD1. V shed 5 bases and J 7 bases; nucleotides not matched to a gene: 8. CDR1 and CDR2 from the germline V gene are SEHNR and FQNEAQ (reference sequence). The CDR3 spans 15 residues. CDR3 amino acids: CASSPYRGRSEKLFF. In DNA form, the CDR3 reads TGTGCCAGCAGCCCATACAGGGGGCGAAGTGAAAAACTGTTTTTT. Drawing the rest from reference TRBV7-9 and TRBJ1-4, the complete variable domain is DTGVSQNPRHKITKRGQNVTFRCDPISEHNRLYWYRQTLGQGPEFLTYFQNEAQLEKSRLLSDRFSAERPKGSFSTLEIQRTEQGDSAMYLCASSPYRGRSEKLFFGSGTQLSVL.

This clone was detected once. V and J are TRBV14 and TRBJ1-6, with 7 bases identical to TRBD1. Germline lookup yields CDR1 SGHDN and CDR2 FVKESK. V lost 6 bases, J lost 0 bases, and 8 bases stayed unmatched. The length of the CDR3 is 17 residues. CDR3 residues: CASSRDRESSYNSPLHF. The CDR3, as DNA: TGTGCCAGCAGTCGGGACAGAGAGAGCTCCTATAATTCACCCCTCCACTTT.

This clone was seen more than once but under ten times. This sequence joins TRBV27 and TRBJ2-5; 11 nucleotides match TRBD1. The CDR3 is made up of 16 amino acids. V gave up 4 bases and J gave up 4 bases; unmatched junction bases: 8. From germline, CDR1 is MNHEY and CDR2 SMNVEV (reference sequence). The DNA of the CDR3 is TGTGCCAGCAGTTCCCGGGACAGGGGGATCCCAGAGACCCAGTACTTC. Translated: CASSSRDRGIPETQYF.

The chain employs TRBV27 and TRBJ2-4; maybe TRBD2 (5 bases). V lost 5 bases and J 2 bases, leaving 16 bases between the germline ends. This CDR3 is 16 amino acids long. Germline V gives CDR1 MNHEY, CDR2 SMNVEV (reference sequence). This CDR3 is CASSPSRRATKNIQYF. Here the CDR3 DNA reads TGTGCCAGCAGTCCTAGTAGGCGGGCTACCAAAAACATTCAGTACTTC.

J is TRBJ1-1 and V is TRBV10-3, with TRBD1 matching 9 bases. The germline gives CDR1 ENHRY, CDR2 SYGVKD. The V and J ends lost 4 bases and 5 bases, in that order; junction bases with no gene match: 11. The CDR3 consists of 16 residues. The CDR3 bases are TGTGCCATCAGTGGGGTTGGGGGGACAGGGAGGACTGAAGCTTTCTTT. Protein: CAISGVGGTGRTEAFF.

The rearrangement joins TRBV5-6 to TRBJ1-3, with no clear D. This CDR3 spans 14 amino acids. The germline gives CDR1 SGHDT, CDR2 YYEEEE. V was shortened by 5 bases and J by 2 bases, with 11 bases between the two germline ends. CDR3 sequence (DNA): TGTGCCAGCAGTTTTTCTAGGACTGGAAACACCATATATTTT. Protein product: CASSFSRTGNTIYF.

This chain joins TRBV25-1 and TRBJ1-1, with TRBD1 identical over 7 bases. Germline CDR1 and CDR2: MGHDK and SYGVNS. Trimming cost V 7 bases and J 2 bases; bases outside gene matches: 1. The CDR3 is made up of 12 amino acids. As DNA, the CDR3 is TGTGCCAGCAAGGGGGCTAACACTGAAGCTTTCTTT. Its protein product is CASKGANTEAFF.

The rearrangement uses TRBV6-1 and TRBJ2-7, with 7 bases lining up with TRBD1. Trimming at V came to 1 base and at J to 2 bases, leaving 5 bases not matched to a gene. The CDR3 consists of 15 residues. CDR1 is MNHNS and CDR2 is SASEGT in the germline V gene. The CDR3 here is CASSEVGQATYEQYF. The CDR3 DNA reads TGTGCCAGCAGTGAAGTTGGACAGGCCACCTACGAGCAGTACTTC.

This clone was found many times. Other DNA sequences from this sample encode an identical CDR3 as well. The chain joins TRBV5-4 to TRBJ1-2; the D gene is possibly TRBD1 (5 bases). V lost 0 bases, J lost 2 bases, and 5 bases lay in between. Looked up from germline, CDR1 is SGHNT and CDR2 is YYREEE (reference sequence). This CDR3 contains 13 residues. The CDR3 loop is CASSLGQNYGYTF. CDR3 coding DNA: TGTGCCAGCAGCTTGGGACAGAACTATGGCTACACCTTC.

V and J are TRBV4-1 and TRBJ2-5; 11 bases line up with TRBD2. The germline V gene has CDR1 MGHRA and CDR2 YSYEKL. The CDR3 is 18 residues long. V gave up 1 base and J gave up 2 bases; unmatched junction bases: 9. The CDR3 DNA is TGCGCCAGCAGCCAAGCAACTAGCGGGAGTTTTGGGCAAGAGACCCAGTACTTC. Its translation: CASSQATSGSFGQETQYF.